Listed below are T cell receptor beta chains from one sample, sequenced in a study of early T cells in non-severe SARS-CoV-2 infection. Using its own MiXCR run on the 5' RACE reads, TCRdb lists one record per CDR3 protein. This sample has 68,000 or so distinct CDR3 sequences; 10% to 15% occur once, and the top ten carry about 1.7%. Sequenced sample: whole blood. Receptor source: an adult who was a healthcare worker with PCR-confirmed SARS-CoV-2 infection or an uninfected control (not recorded which). The CDR3 runs from the conserved cysteine through the conserved F or W. A D gene is named only where the DNA matches it firmly. Clone size is not always given. Where it is, it says once, few, many or a class for expanded clones.

d_gene	abundance	v_gene	j_gene	CDR3nt	CDR3aa
TRBD1	.	TRBV20-1	TRBJ1-1	TGCAGTGCTTCCCGGGACAGGGTCTCCGCAGCTTTCTTT	CSASRDRVSAAFF
.	.	TRBV11-2	TRBJ2-1	TGTGCCAGCAGCTTTAGGCAGTACAATGAGCAGTTCTTC	CASSFRQYNEQFF
.	many	TRBV5-6	TRBJ2-7	TGTGCCAGCAGCTCGGACCTGGGCGAGCAGTACTTC	CASSSDLGEQYF
.	many	TRBV19	TRBJ2-1	TGTGCCAGTAGTATGTCCACCATACTAGCCCGCAATGAGCAGTTCTTC	CASSMSTILARNEQFF
.	.	TRBV9	TRBJ2-3	TGTGCCAGCAGCGGGACGGCTAATACGCAGTATTTT	CASSGTANTQYF
.	few	TRBV3-1	TRBJ1-1	TGTGCCAGCAGATTTAGGGGGTCCAGGAACACTGAAGCTTTCTTT	CASRFRGSRNTEAFF
TRBD1	few	TRBV7-9	TRBJ1-2	TGTGCCAGCAGCTCGACAGGGGTTTACTATGGCTACACCTTC	CASSSTGVYYGYTF
.	few	TRBV20-1	TRBJ2-1	TGCAGTGCTAGAAGTTGGCGATCTTTCAATGAGCAGTTCTTC	CSARSWRSFNEQFF
.	many	TRBV19	TRBJ2-7	TGTGCCAGTAGTATGACGGCCGGGGGCCACGAGCAGTACTTC	CASSMTAGGHEQYF
.	many	TRBV10-2	TRBJ2-1	TGCGCCAGCAGTGAAGGGACAAACAATGAGCAGTTCTTC	CASSEGTNNEQFF
.	many	TRBV20-1	TRBJ1-1	TGCAGTGCTTCCCCCACAGGTACTGAAGCTTTCTTT	CSASPTGTEAFF
.	few	TRBV25-1	TRBJ2-2	TGTGCCAGCAGTGAGGGGCCCGGGGAGCTGTTTTTT	CASSEGPGELFF
.	few	TRBV7-2	TRBJ2-7	TGTGCCAGCAGCCCCTCGGACTACGAGCAGTACTTC	CASSPSDYEQYF
.	many	TRBV12-3/TRBV12-4	TRBJ1-5	TGTGCCAGCAGTTACGGGAATCAGCCCCAGCATTTT	CASSYGNQPQHF
.	.	TRBV6-1	TRBJ1-1	TGTGCCAGCAGTGAATGGAAAGGGGACTGGCCGAACACTGAAGCTTTCTTT	CASSEWKGDWPNTEAFF
TRBD2	many	TRBV7-7	TRBJ2-1	TGTGCTAGCAGCCCGGGACTAGCGGGGTGGGGAGAGCAGTTCTTC	CASSPGLAGWGEQFF
.	few	TRBV21-1	TRBJ1-1	TGTGCCAGCAGCAAAAGATACCCCCCCCGGGACAGGGGGGTTACTGAAGCTTTCTTT	CASSKRYPPRDRGVTEAFF
.	.	TRBV12-3/TRBV12-4	TRBJ2-3	TGTGCCAGCACCCCCTGGGCTCCCATCGCCACAGATACGCAGTATTTT	CASTPWAPIATDTQYF
TRBD1	few	TRBV29-1	TRBJ1-1	TGCAGCGTTGAAGGGCCAGGGGGCACTGAAGCTTTCTTT	CSVEGPGGTEAFF
.	.	TRBV2	TRBJ1-2	TGTGCCAGTCCGGACCTTTCTAAGGGTGGCTACACCTTC	CASPDLSKGGYTF
TRBD1	few	TRBV11-2	TRBJ1-1	TGTGCCAGCAGCCCTCAACAGGGGGAAGCTTTCTTT	CASSPQQGEAFF
.	.	TRBV20-1	TRBJ1-1	TGCAGTGCTAGGGCCCCCATGGGGCAGGGCCTTAGTGGGGCTTTCTTT	CSARAPMGQGLSGAFF
.	few	TRBV27	TRBJ2-5	TGTGCCAGCAGTTTCCAGGGTCCCCAAGAGACCCAGTACTTC	CASSFQGPQETQYF
.	.	TRBV5-6	TRBJ2-1	TGTGCCAGCAGCTTGTTCAGTCAGATGTGGAATGAGCAGTTCTTC	CASSLFSQMWNEQFF
.	many	TRBV12-3/TRBV12-4	TRBJ2-7	TGTGCCAGCAGTTTAAACCCCCACGTTAACGAGCAGTACTTC	CASSLNPHVNEQYF
.	.	TRBV9	TRBJ2-7	TGTGCCAGCAGCGTAGAACAGGGATCCTACGAGCAGTACTTC	CASSVEQGSYEQYF
TRBD2	many	TRBV20-1	TRBJ2-1	TGCAGTGCGATTCTAGCGGGGGGGCGTAATGAGCAGTTCTTC	CSAILAGGRNEQFF